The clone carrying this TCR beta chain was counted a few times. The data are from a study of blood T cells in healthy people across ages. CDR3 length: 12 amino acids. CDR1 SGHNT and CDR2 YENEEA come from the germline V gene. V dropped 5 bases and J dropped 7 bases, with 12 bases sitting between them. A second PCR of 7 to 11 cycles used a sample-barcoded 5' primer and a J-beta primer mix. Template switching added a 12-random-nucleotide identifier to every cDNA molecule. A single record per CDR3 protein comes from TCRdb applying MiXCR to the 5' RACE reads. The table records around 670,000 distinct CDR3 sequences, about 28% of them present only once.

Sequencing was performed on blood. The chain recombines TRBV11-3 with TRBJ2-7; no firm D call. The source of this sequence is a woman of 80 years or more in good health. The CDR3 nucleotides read TGTGCCAGCAGCCCAGGCGGTTGGGAGCAGTACTTC. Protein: CASSPGGWEQYF. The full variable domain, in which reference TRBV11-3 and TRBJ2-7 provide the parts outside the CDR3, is EAGVVQSPRYKIIEKKQPVAFWCNPISGHNTLYWYLQNLGQGPELLIRYENEEAVDDSQLPKDRFSAERLKGVDSTLKIQPAELGDSAVYLCASSPGGWEQYFGPGTRLTVT.